Described below is a single TCR beta chain sequence and its context. The data were produced by immunoSEQ multiplex PCR, yet TCRdb's version contains in-frame clones alone and is incomplete. The repertoire holds roughly 200,000 clones, with approximately 90% as singletons. The sample comes from a study of T cell responses to AZD1222 COVID-19 vaccine. V was trimmed by 2 bases and J by 1 base, leaving 11 bases between them. This CDR3 is built from 15 residues. Germline-derived CDR1 and CDR2 are KGHSH and LQKENI. This TCR was recovered from an adult who received the AZD1222 COVID-19 vaccine. Sequenced here: peripheral blood, sampled 28 days after the second AZD1222 dose. The chain combines TRBV18 with TRBJ2-5, with D uncertain. The CDR3 sequence is CASSPGNIRQETQYF. The CDR3 DNA reads as TGTGCCAGCTCACCAGGGAATATTCGCCAAGAGACCCAGTACTTC.